This T cell receptor (beta chain) emerged from a study of blood T cell repertoires in COVID-19. The J segment lost 5 bases and the V segment lost 4 bases, leaving 7 bases of the junction unmatched. The CDR3 consists of 15 residues. CDR1 and CDR2 (germline): SNHLY, FYNNEI. Produced via immunoSEQ multiplex PCR; TCRdb's table is partial and in-frame only. The repertoire holds some 180,000 clones, with 82% as singletons. The Seattle patients, enrolled during active infection, were followed longitudinally. Sequences were obtained from peripheral blood. The V call is TRBV2, the J call TRBJ1-5; 8 nucleotides line up with TRBD1. This TCR was recovered from an older woman with COVID-19, enrolled during active disease. The chain's CDR3 is CASSAQGAGDQPQHF. In DNA form, the CDR3 reads TGTGCCAGCAGTGCGCAGGGGGCAGGGGATCAGCCCCAGCATTTT.